What follows are 9 T cell receptor beta chains derived from one specimen sequenced in a study of blood T cell repertoires in COVID-19 (dated by TCRdb to the early 2020s). Receptor libraries were prepared by the immunoSEQ multiplex PCR assay. Imported from immuneACCESS, the table was reduced by TCRdb to in-frame sequences with V and J called. These copies leave out some clones; in studies compared against another copy, an unresolved V gene accounts for under half, and the cause of the remainder is not known. The sample yields about 230,000 clones; approximately 81% were counted once. Of the sample, roughly 8% is held by the ten largest clones. The sequenced sample consisted of peripheral blood. All receptors derive from a woman at least 80 years old with acute or convalescent COVID-19.

The V gene is TRBV6-5, the J gene TRBJ2-3; weak D call: TRBD1 (7 bases). Germline assignment: CDR1 MNHEY and CDR2 SVGAGI. This CDR3 has 14 amino acids. V was trimmed by 2 bases and J by 15 bases, leaving 21 bases between them. The CDR3 protein is CASSYRQGLGWHYF. In nucleotides, the CDR3 is TGTGCCAGCAGTTACCGACAGGGACTTGGATGGCACTATTTT.

This sequence joins TRBV24-1 and TRBJ2-1; 10 nucleotides align to TRBD1. This CDR3 comprises 16 residues. J was trimmed by 5 bases and V by 4 bases; bases with no gene match: 7. Germline V lookup: CDR1 KGHDR, CDR2 SFDVKD. The CDR3 DNA reads as TGTGCCACCAGTGACCCGAGACAGGGGGCAGACAATGAGCAGTTCTTC. Translating it yields CATSDPRQGADNEQFF.

The chain couples TRBV19 to TRBJ2-7; 7 nucleotides align to TRBD2. Trimming removed 4 bases from V and 4 bases from J; junction bases left unmatched: 4. Germline V gives CDR1 LNHDA, CDR2 SQIVND (reference sequence). The CDR3 has 13 residues. The CDR3: CASSTPGGYEQYF. For the CDR3, the DNA is TGTGCCAGTAGTACCCCCGGGGGGTACGAGCAGTACTTC.

This clone was counted a few times. The chain is built from TRBV7-2 and TRBJ2-2; 9 nucleotides align to TRBD1. The CDR3 covers 16 residues. Germline CDR1 is SGHTA and CDR2 is FQGNSA. V shed 4 bases, J shed 5 bases, and the junction held 8 bases outside the gene matches. The chain's CDR3 is CASSSGTGYRTGELFF. The CDR3 nucleotides read TGTGCCAGCAGCTCCGGGACAGGGTATCGGACCGGGGAGCTGTTTTTT.

This clone was detected only a few times. The chain employs TRBV2 and TRBJ2-7, with 9 bases fitting TRBD2. Trimming cost V 7 bases and J 4 bases; bases outside gene matches: 8. This CDR3 comprises 14 residues. CDR1 is SNHLY, CDR2 FYNNEI, per germline. CDR3 coding DNA: TGTGCCAGCAAATCAACTAGCGGGCCTTACGAGCAGTACTTC. Its translation: CASKSTSGPYEQYF.

J is TRBJ1-5 and V is TRBV6-5, with D perhaps TRBD1 (6 bases). Trimming removed 7 bases at V and 5 bases at J, with 15 bases between. The CDR3 contains 14 residues. Germline V gene lookup returns CDR1 MNHEY and CDR2 SVGAGI. The CDR3 is CASTFSDSYQPQHF. CDR3 nucleotide sequence: TGTGCCAGCACCTTCTCGGACAGTTATCAGCCCCAGCATTTT.

This chain links TRBV5-4 with TRBJ2-5; 8 nucleotides align to TRBD1. The CDR3 covers 14 residues. V shed 4 bases and J 5 bases; nucleotides not matched to a gene: 7. The germline V gene encodes CDR1 SGHNT and CDR2 YYREEE (reference sequence). CDR3 residues: CASSVSGGWETQYF. The CDR3 DNA sequence: TGTGCCAGCAGCGTATCAGGGGGCTGGGAGACCCAGTACTTC.

For this clone: Other DNA sequences in this specimen translate into the identical CDR3. The chain joins TRBV5-1 to TRBJ2-2, with 8 bases matching TRBD2. Germline CDR1 SGHRS, CDR2 YFSETQ. With 1 base clipped from V and 5 bases from J, the junction kept 4 bases outside the gene matches. The CDR3 has 15 amino acids. CDR3 protein: CASSLRERGTGELFF. CDR3 DNA sequence: TGCGCCAGCAGCTTGCGGGAGCGGGGGACCGGGGAGCTGTTTTTT. Full variable domain (missing parts from reference TRBV5-1 and TRBJ2-2): KAGVTQTPRYLIKTRGQQVTLSCSPISGHRSVSWYQQTPGQGLQFLFEYFSETQRNKGNFPGRFSGRQFSNSRSEMNVSTLELGDSALYLCASSLRERGTGELFFGEGSRLTVL.

This rearrangement joins TRBV19 to TRBJ2-1, with 7 bases that match TRBD1. This CDR3 region has 14 residues. Germline V gene sequence: CDR1 LNHDA, CDR2 SQIVND (reference sequence). V shed 7 bases, J shed 2 bases, and the junction held 5 bases outside the gene matches. The CDR3 DNA sequence: TGTGCCAGTACGCGGACAGGCGCCTACAATGAGCAGTTCTTC. This sequence encodes CASTRTGAYNEQFF.